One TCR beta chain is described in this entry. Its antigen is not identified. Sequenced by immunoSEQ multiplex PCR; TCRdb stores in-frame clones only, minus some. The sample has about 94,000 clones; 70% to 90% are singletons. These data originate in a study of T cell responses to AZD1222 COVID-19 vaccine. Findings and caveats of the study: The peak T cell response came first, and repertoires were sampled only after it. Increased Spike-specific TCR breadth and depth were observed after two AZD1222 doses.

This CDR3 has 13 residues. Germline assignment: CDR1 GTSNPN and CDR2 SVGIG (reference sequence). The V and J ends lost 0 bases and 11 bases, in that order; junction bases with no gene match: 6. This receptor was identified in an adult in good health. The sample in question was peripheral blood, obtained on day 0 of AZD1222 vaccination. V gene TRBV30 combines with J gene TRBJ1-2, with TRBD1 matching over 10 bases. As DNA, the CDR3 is TGTGCCTGGAGTGTACAGGGACAGGGGAGGTACACCTTC. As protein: CAWSVQGQGRYTF. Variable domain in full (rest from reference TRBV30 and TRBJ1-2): SQTIHQWPATLVQPVGSPLSLECTVEGTSNPNLYWYRQAAGRGLQLLFYSVGIGQISSEVPQNLSASRPQDRQFILSSKKLLLSDSGFYLCAWSVQGQGRYTFGSGTRLTVV.